Listed below are T cell receptor beta chains from one sample, sequenced in a study of blood T cell repertoires in COVID-19. The assay was immunoSEQ multiplex PCR, and TCRdb's table has in-frame clones only and misses some. The data show 45,000 to 65,000 clones, 91% seen once. Sequencing was performed on peripheral blood. The receptors originated from a human donor in a cohort sampled during active COVID-19. CDR3s include the opening cysteine and the closing phenylalanine or tryptophan. A D gene is named only where the DNA matches it firmly. Some rows mark clone size as missing; the rest say once, few, many or name a class of expanded clone.

J gene	clone size	D gene	V gene	CDR3 protein	CDR3 DNA
TRBJ1-5	.	.	TRBV27	CASSRGSWQPQHF	TGTGCCAGCAGTAGGGGTTCATGGCAGCCCCAGCATTTT
TRBJ2-1	once	TRBD1	TRBV28	CASGSSGGGYNEQFF	TGTGCCAGCGGATCGTCAGGGGGCGGATACAATGAGCAGTTCTTC
TRBJ2-2	.	TRBD2	TRBV7-3	CASSRSGGHTGELFF	TGTGCCAGCAGCCGGTCGGGGGGGCACACCGGGGAGCTGTTTTTT
TRBJ1-3	.	.	TRBV19	CASSMYRERGNTIYF	TGTGCCAGTAGTATGTACAGGGAACGAGGAAACACCATATATTTT
TRBJ2-7	once	.	TRBV6-6	CASSWDLRTFYEQYF	TGTGCCAGCAGCTGGGACTTGCGTACCTTCTACGAGCAGTACTTC
TRBJ2-7	.	TRBD1	TRBV9	CASSVVGTGGYEQYF	TGTGCCAGCAGCGTAGTAGGGACAGGGGGCTACGAGCAGTACTTC
TRBJ1-2	.	.	TRBV5-6	CASSLQGPNYGYTF	TGTGCCAGCAGCTTGCAGGGGCCTAACTATGGCTACACCTTC
TRBJ2-1	.	.	TRBV19	CASKGAGVNEQFF	TGTGCCAGTAAAGGGGCAGGGGTGAATGAGCAGTTCTTC
TRBJ1-5	.	TRBD1	TRBV15	CATSRGTGGRGGNQPQHF	TGTGCCACCAGCAGAGGAACAGGGGGAAGGGGTGGCAATCAGCCCCAGCATTTT
TRBJ1-1	once	TRBD1	TRBV4-1	CASSQGRTGINTEAFF	TGCGCCAGCAGCCAAGGGCGGACAGGGATTAACACTGAAGCTTTCTTT
TRBJ1-5	.	TRBD1	TRBV20-1	CSASPWTGYSQPQHF	TGCAGTGCTAGTCCGTGGACAGGGTATTCTCAGCCCCAGCATTTT
TRBJ2-5	.	.	TRBV11-2	CASSLDYGGGRETQYF	TGTGCCAGCAGCTTAGATTATGGCGGGGGCCGGGAGACCCAGTACTTC
TRBJ2-3	few	TRBD2	TRBV5-1	CASSLGGEGSTDTQYF	TGCGCCAGCAGCTTGGGAGGGGAGGGAAGCACAGATACGCAGTATTTT
TRBJ2-1	.	TRBD2	TRBV7-3	CASSFSGRRNEQFF	TGTGCCAGCAGCTTTAGCGGGAGGCGTAATGAGCAGTTCTTC
TRBJ1-5	.	.	TRBV6-5	CASMGASSNQPQHF	TGTGCCAGCATGGGGGCGAGTAGCAATCAGCCCCAGCATTTT
TRBJ2-2	.	.	TRBV5-1	CASSLETGRNTGELFF	TGCGCCAGCAGCCTAGAGACAGGCCGAAACACCGGGGAGCTGTTTTTT
TRBJ2-1	.	.	TRBV3-1/TRBV3-2	CASSQGVTNNEQFF	TGTGCCAGCAGCCAAGGAGTTACCAACAATGAGCAGTTCTTC
TRBJ1-5	.	TRBD1	TRBV19	CASSHPGQGAIQPQHF	TGTGCCAGTAGTCACCCGGGACAGGGGGCGATTCAGCCCCAGCATTTT
TRBJ2-7	.	.	TRBV7-8	CASSPLDSYEQYF	TGTGCCAGCAGCCCACTGGACAGCTACGAGCAGTACTTC
TRBJ1-2	.	TRBD1	TRBV29-1	CSRNDRGRGYTF	TGCAGCAGAAACGACAGGGGGCGCGGCTACACCTTC
TRBJ2-1	.	TRBD2	TRBV10-1	CASSPGLAGERGDNEQFF	TGCGCCAGCAGTCCCGGACTAGCGGGAGAAAGGGGCGACAATGAGCAGTTCTTC
TRBJ2-3	.	.	TRBV6-2/TRBV6-3	CASSPFVRTDTQYF	TGTGCCAGCAGTCCGTTTGTCCGCACAGATACGCAGTATTTT
TRBJ2-3	.	.	TRBV19	CASSIIQGTDTQYF	TGTGCCAGTAGTATAATACAGGGCACAGATACGCAGTATTTT
TRBJ2-1	.	TRBD2	TRBV19	CASSTTSGTVGEQFF	TGTGCCAGTAGTACCACTAGCGGGACAGTCGGTGAGCAGTTCTTC
TRBJ2-5	.	TRBD2	TRBV4-3	CASSQGKLAGETQYF	TGCGCCAGCAGCCAAGGCAAACTAGCGGGGGAGACCCAGTACTTC
TRBJ1-1	.	.	TRBV28	CASTLPGHQVEAFF	TGTGCCAGCACCCTACCGGGACACCAAGTTGAAGCTTTCTTT